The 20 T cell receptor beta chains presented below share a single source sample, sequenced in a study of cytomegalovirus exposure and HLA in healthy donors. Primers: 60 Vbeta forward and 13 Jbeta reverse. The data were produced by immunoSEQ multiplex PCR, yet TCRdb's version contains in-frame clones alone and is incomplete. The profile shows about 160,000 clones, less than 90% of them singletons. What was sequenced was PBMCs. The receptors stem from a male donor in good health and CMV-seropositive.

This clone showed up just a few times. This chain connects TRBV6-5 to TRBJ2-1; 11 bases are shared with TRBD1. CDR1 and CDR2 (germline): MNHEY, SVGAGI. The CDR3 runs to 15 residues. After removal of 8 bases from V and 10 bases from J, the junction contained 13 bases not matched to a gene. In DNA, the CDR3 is TGTGCCAGCGAACAAGGACAGGGGGCCAGAGGGGAGCAGTTCTTC. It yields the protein CASEQGQGARGEQFF.

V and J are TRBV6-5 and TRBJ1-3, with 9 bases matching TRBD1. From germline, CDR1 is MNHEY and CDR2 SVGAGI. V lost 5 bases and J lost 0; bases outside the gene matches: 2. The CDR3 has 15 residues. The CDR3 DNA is TGTGCCAGCAGTCGACAGGGGGACTCTGGAAACACCATATATTTT. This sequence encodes CASSRQGDSGNTIYF.

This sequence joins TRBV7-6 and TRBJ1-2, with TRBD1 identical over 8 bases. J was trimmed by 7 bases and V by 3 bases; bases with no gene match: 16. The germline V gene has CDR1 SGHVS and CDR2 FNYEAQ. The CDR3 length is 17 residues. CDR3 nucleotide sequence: TGTGCCAGCAGCTTGCGTCCTCGCCAGGGGGCGGCGGGTGGCTACACCTTC. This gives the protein CASSLRPRQGAAGGYTF.

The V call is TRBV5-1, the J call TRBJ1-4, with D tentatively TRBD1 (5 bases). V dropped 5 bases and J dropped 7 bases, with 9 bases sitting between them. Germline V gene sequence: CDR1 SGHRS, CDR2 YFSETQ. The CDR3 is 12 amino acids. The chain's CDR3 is CASRWGGEKLFF. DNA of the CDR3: TGCGCCAGCAGATGGGGGGGTGAAAAACTGTTTTTT.

The CDR3 DNA reads as TGTGCCCCCGAGGAACACCCCGATGAGCAGTTCTTC. It translates to CAPEEHPDEQFF. The rearrangement joins TRBV6-5 to TRBJ2-1; no clear D gene. This CDR3 comprises 12 residues. CDR1 and CDR2 from the germline V gene are MNHEY and SVGAGI. The V and J ends lost 11 bases and 8 bases respectively, with 16 bases between them.

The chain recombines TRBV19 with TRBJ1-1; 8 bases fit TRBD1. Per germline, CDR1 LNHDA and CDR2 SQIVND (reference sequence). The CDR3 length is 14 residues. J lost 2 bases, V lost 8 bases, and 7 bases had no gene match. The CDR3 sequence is CASVGQDINTEAFF. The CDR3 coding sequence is TGTGCCAGTGTGGGACAGGACATAAACACTGAAGCTTTCTTT.

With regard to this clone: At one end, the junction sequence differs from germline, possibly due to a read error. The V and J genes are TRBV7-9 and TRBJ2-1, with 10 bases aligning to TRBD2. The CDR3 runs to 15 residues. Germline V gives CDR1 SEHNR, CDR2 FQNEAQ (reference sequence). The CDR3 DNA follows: TGTTCCAGCAGCCCCCGGGGTAGCGGGAGGAATGAGCAGTTCTTC. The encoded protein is CSSSPRGSGRNEQFF. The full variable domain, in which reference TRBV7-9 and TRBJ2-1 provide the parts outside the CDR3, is DTGVSQNPRHKITKRGQNVTFRCDPISEHNRLYWYRQTLGQGPEFLTYFQNEAQLEKSRLLSDRFSAERPKGSFSTLEIQRTEQGDSAMYLCSSSPRGSGRNEQFFGPGTRLTVL.

The CDR3 nucleotides are TGTGCCAGCAGCTTAGGGGCTTCAGGGGTAGGATCACCCCTCCACTTT. This codes for CASSLGASGVGSPLHF. The chain links TRBV11-2 to TRBJ1-6, with D maybe TRBD1 (6 bases). Germline CDR1 reads SGHAT; CDR2 reads FQNNGV. V was clipped by 1 base and J by 10 bases, with 17 bases between them. This CDR3 contains 16 residues.

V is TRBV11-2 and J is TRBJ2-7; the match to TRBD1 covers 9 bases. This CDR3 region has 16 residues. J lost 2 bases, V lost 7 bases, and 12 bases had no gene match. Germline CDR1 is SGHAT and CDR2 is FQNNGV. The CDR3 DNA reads TGTGCCAGCACCCTATTGGGCGGGACAGGGACCTACGAGCAGTACTTC. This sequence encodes CASTLLGGTGTYEQYF.

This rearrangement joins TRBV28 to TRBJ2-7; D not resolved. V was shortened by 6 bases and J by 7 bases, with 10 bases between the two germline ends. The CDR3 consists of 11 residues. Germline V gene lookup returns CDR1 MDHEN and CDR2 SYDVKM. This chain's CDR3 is CASSTITEQYF. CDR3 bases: TGTGCCAGCAGCACAATTACGGAGCAGTACTTC.

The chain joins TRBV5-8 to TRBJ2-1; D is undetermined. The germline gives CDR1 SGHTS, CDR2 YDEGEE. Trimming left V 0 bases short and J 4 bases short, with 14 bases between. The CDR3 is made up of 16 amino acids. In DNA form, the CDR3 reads TGTGCCAGCAGCTTGGCCAATTTGAGAAGTTACAATGAGCAGTTCTTC. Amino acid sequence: CASSLANLRSYNEQFF.

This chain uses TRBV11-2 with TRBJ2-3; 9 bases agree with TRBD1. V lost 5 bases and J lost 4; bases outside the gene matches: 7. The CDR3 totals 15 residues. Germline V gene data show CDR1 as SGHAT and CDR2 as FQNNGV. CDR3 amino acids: CASSTYRGRADTQYF. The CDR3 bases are TGTGCCAGCAGCACTTACAGGGGGCGCGCAGATACGCAGTATTTT.

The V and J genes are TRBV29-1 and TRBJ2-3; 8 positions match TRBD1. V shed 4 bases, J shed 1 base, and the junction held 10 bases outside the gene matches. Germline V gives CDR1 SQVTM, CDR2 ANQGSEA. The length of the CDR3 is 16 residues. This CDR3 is CSVAGVLTGGTDTQYF. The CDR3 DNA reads TGCAGCGTTGCAGGCGTTTTGACAGGGGGCACAGATACGCAGTATTTT.

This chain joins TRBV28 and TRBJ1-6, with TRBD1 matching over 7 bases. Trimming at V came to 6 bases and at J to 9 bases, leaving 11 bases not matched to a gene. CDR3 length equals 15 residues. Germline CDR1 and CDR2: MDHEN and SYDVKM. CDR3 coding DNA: TGTGCCAGCAGGATATCGACAGGGTCGCGTTCACCCCTCCACTTT. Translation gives CASRISTGSRSPLHF.

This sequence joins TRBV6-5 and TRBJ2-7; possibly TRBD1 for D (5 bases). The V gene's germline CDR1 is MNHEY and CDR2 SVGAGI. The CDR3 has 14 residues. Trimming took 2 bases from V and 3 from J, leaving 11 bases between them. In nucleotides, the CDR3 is TGTGCCAGCAGTTACGGGGCAGGGCTCTACGAGCAGTACTTC. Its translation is CASSYGAGLYEQYF.

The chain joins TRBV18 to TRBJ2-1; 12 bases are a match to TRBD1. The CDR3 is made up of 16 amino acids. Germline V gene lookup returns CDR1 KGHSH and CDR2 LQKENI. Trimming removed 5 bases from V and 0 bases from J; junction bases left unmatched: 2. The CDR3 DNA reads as TGTGCCAGCTCAGGGACAGGGGGCAGCTCCTACAATGAGCAGTTCTTC. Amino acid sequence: CASSGTGGSSYNEQFF.

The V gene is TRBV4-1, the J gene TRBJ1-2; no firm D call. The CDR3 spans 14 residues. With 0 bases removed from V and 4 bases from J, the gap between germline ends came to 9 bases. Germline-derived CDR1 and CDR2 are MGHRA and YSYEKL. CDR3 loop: CASSQDPAGYGYTF. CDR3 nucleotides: TGCGCCAGCAGCCAAGATCCGGCGGGCTATGGCTACACCTTC.

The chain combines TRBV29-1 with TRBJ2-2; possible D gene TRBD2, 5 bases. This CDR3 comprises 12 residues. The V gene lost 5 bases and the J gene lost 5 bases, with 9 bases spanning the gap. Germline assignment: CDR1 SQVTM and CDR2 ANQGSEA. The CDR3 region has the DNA TGCAGCGTTAGAGGGATTACCGGGGAGCTGTTTTTT. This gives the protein CSVRGITGELFF.

The CDR3 sequence: CASSQVLALAKNIQYF. In DNA, the CDR3 is TGCGCCAGCAGCCAAGTACTAGCCCTAGCCAAAAACATTCAGTACTTC. The chain recombines TRBV4-1 with TRBJ2-4; D perhaps matches TRBD2 (6 bases). The length of the CDR3 is 16 residues. V shed 1 base and J shed 0 bases, with 10 bases lying between them. Germline V gene lookup returns CDR1 MGHRA and CDR2 YSYEKL.

The CDR3 loop is CASSVSFSGTRNEQYF. DNA for the CDR3: TGTGCCAGCAGCGTTTCATTCTCTGGGACAAGGAACGAGCAGTACTTC. The gene calls are TRBV9 and TRBJ2-7, with D perhaps matching TRBD1 (6 bases). Between the trimmed V and J ends, which lost 2 bases and 5 bases, there was a span of 20 bases. Germline CDR1 SGDLS, CDR2 YYNGEE. CDR3 length: 16 residues. The whole variable domain, filled in from reference TRBV9 and TRBJ2-7, reads DSGVTQTPKHLITATGQRVTLRCSPRSGDLSVYWYQQSLDQGLQFLIQYYNGEERAKGNILERFSAQQFPDLHSELNLSSLELGDSALYFCASSVSFSGTRNEQYFGPGTRLTVT.